Listed here are 31 T cell receptor beta chains from one sample, sequenced in a study of beta chain features in type 1 diabetes. Study-level results: Type 1 diabetes patients had moderately but significantly shorter TCRB CDR3s in all four CD4+ subsets.

Antigens of these TCRs are unknown. Since all of the isolated RNA was reverse transcribed, expressed TCRB transcripts were what got sequenced. Profiled with immunoSEQ multiplex PCR; TCRdb holds only in-frame clones, not every one. The sample holds more than 550,000 clones, 11% to 15% seen once. The sequenced sample consisted of naive CD4+ T cells from blood. The receptors stem from a man aged 18 to 29 with type 1 diabetes.

This clone was counted a few times. The chain employs TRBV18 and TRBJ2-7; either TRBD1 or TRBD2 may supply D (7 bases each). From germline, CDR1 is KGHSH and CDR2 LQKENI. The CDR3 contains 16 residues. V was clipped by 3 bases and J by 4 bases, with 19 bases between them. This chain's CDR3 is CASSPFTDRREYEQYF. CDR3 bases: TGTGCCAGCTCACCTTTTACGGACAGGCGGGAGTACGAGCAGTACTTC.

The chain couples TRBV11-2 to TRBJ2-3, with a possible D match to TRBD1 (5 bases). V dropped 2 bases and J dropped 3 bases, with 12 bases sitting between them. This CDR3 has 15 residues. Germline CDR1 is SGHAT and CDR2 is FQNNGV. Here the CDR3 DNA reads TGTGCCAGCAGCTTATGGCAGGGTAGGACAGATACGCAGTATTTT. Protein: CASSLWQGRTDTQYF.

This clone showed up just a few times. The chain has TRBV15 and TRBJ2-5; D tentatively reads TRBD1 or TRBD2 (5 bases each). V shed 0 bases and J shed 5 bases, with 13 bases lying between them. This CDR3 is 15 amino acids long. The germline V gene encodes CDR1 LNHNV and CDR2 YYDKDF (reference sequence). The CDR3 protein is CATSRDGRDGETQYF. The CDR3 DNA sequence: TGTGCCACCAGCAGAGATGGCAGGGACGGGGAGACCCAGTACTTC.

In its sample, this clone was seen a few times. This specimen includes other DNA sequences encoding the same CDR3. J is TRBJ1-5 and V is TRBV7-9; D gene uncertain. The germline V and J ends were trimmed by 0 bases and 5 bases, with 5 bases remaining between them. This CDR3 has 13 residues. Germline V CDR1 and CDR2: SEHNR, FQNEAQ (reference sequence). The CDR3 is CASSLARDQPQHF. The CDR3, as DNA: TGTGCCAGCAGCTTAGCTAGGGATCAGCCCCAGCATTTT.

The chain employs TRBV5-1 and TRBJ1-4; D may be TRBD1 (5 bases). Trimming left V 3 bases short and J 7 bases short, with 13 bases between. The CDR3 totals 14 residues. Germline V gene sequence: CDR1 SGHRS, CDR2 YFSETQ. DNA of the CDR3: TGCGCCAGCAGCTCCGAGGGGCGCGGTGAAAAACTGTTTTTT. Its protein product is CASSSEGRGEKLFF. The full variable domain, completed using reference TRBV5-1 and TRBJ1-4, is KAGVTQTPRYLIKTRGQQVTLSCSPISGHRSVSWYQQTPGQGLQFLFEYFSETQRNKGNFPGRFSGRQFSNSRSEMNVSTLELGDSALYLCASSSEGRGEKLFFGSGTQLSVL.

Worth noting for this clone: The sample has other DNA sequences that encode this CDR3 too. The chain employs TRBV18 and TRBJ2-1, with D perhaps TRBD2 (7 bases). The CDR3 spans 15 residues. The V gene lost 0 bases and the J gene lost 4 bases, with 10 bases spanning the gap. Germline values: CDR1 KGHSH, CDR2 LQKENI. This CDR3 reads CASSPPGGGYNEQFF. For the CDR3, the DNA is TGTGCCAGCTCACCACCGGGAGGGGGATACAATGAGCAGTTCTTC.

This clone came up a few times. J is TRBJ1-2 and V is TRBV25-1, with D maybe TRBD1 (5 bases). CDR1 MGHDK and CDR2 SYGVNS come from the germline V gene. Deletions cut 2 bases from V and 8 bases from J, with 6 bases between. The CDR3 consists of 11 residues. The DNA of the CDR3 is TGTGCCAGCAGTGAAGACAGAGGCTACACCTTC. Amino acid sequence: CASSEDRGYTF.

The gene calls are TRBV13 and TRBJ1-5; no clear D. The length of the CDR3 is 12 residues. Trimming stripped 5 bases from V and 6 bases from J, with 8 bases between. Germline V lookup: CDR1 PRHDT, CDR2 FYEKMQ (reference sequence). The DNA for the CDR3 is TGTGCCAGCAGCCCCCGTGGTCAGCCCCAGCATTTT. As protein: CASSPRGQPQHF.

The chain is built from TRBV19 and TRBJ2-7; a possible D gene is TRBD2 (5 bases). CDR1 is LNHDA and CDR2 is SQIVND in the germline V gene (reference sequence). The CDR3 runs 17 residues. The V and J ends lost 5 bases and 3 bases respectively, with 23 bases between them. The CDR3 loop is CASSLGRGLLSHYEQYF. CDR3 coding DNA: TGTGCCAGTAGTCTAGGACGTGGACTTCTCTCTCACTACGAGCAGTACTTC. The variable domain in full, with the rest retrieved from reference TRBV19 and TRBJ2-7, is DGGITQSPKYLFRKEGQNVTLSCEQNLNHDAMYWYRQDPGQGLRLIYYSQIVNDFQKGDIAEGYSVSREKKESFPLTVTSAQKNPTAFYLCASSLGRGLLSHYEQYFGPGTRLTVT.

This clone showed up just a few times. The genes are TRBV4-3 and TRBJ2-5, with D possibly being TRBD1 or TRBD2 (5 bases each). The V end lost 3 bases, the J end lost 4 bases, and 15 bases lay between the germline ends. Per germline, CDR1 LGHNA and CDR2 YSLEER. The CDR3 runs 15 residues. CDR3 in amino acids: CASSQQGGTRETQYF. In nucleotides, the CDR3 is TGCGCCAGCAGCCAGCAAGGTGGGACGAGAGAGACCCAGTACTTC.

This clone occurred a few times. The J gene is TRBJ2-5, the V gene TRBV30, with 7 bases matching TRBD1. The DNA matches TRBJ2-7 better at its end, which makes the J call doubtful. The germline V gene encodes CDR1 GTSNPN and CDR2 SVGIG (reference sequence). The CDR3 consists of 14 residues. CDR3 nucleotide sequence: TGTGCCTGGCTCCCCTACAGGGGCGGGTACGAGCAGTACTTC. Protein sequence: CAWLPYRGGYEQYF.

The V and J genes are TRBV30 and TRBJ1-5; D is perhaps TRBD1 (5 bases). The ends were cut back, 2 bases at V and 7 bases at J, with 21 bases in the middle. The CDR3 extends over 16 amino acids. Germline CDR1 reads GTSNPN; CDR2 reads SVGIG (reference sequence). CDR3 DNA: TGTGCCTGGAGTCCTCGACTGAGGGGCAGAAAGCAGCCCCAGCATTTT. Translated: CAWSPRLRGRKQPQHF.

The chain recombines TRBV14 with TRBJ2-7, with 8 bases fitting TRBD1. Germline values: CDR1 SGHDN, CDR2 FVKESK. The CDR3 is 17 residues long. The V and J ends lost 0 bases and 5 bases, in that order; junction bases with no gene match: 12. CDR3 protein: CASSQDGPGQGNDEQYF. CDR3 DNA sequence: TGTGCCAGCAGCCAAGATGGCCCAGGACAGGGCAACGACGAGCAGTACTTC.

The sample holds a few counts of this clone. The chain carries TRBV6-6 and TRBJ2-5; D may correspond to TRBD1 or TRBD2 (6 bases each). V lost 7 bases, J lost 3 bases, and 15 bases lay in between. The length of the CDR3 is 14 residues. Germline CDR1 MNHNY, CDR2 SVGAGI (reference sequence). The CDR3 is CASTQWGAKETQYF. The CDR3 nucleotides read TGTGCCAGCACCCAATGGGGGGCTAAAGAGACCCAGTACTTC.

On this clone itself: Other DNA sequences within the sample encode an identical CDR3. The chain has TRBV7-9 and TRBJ1-1, with a possible D match to TRBD1 (5 bases). Germline V CDR1 and CDR2: SEHNR, FQNEAQ (reference sequence). This CDR3 spans 11 amino acids. V was trimmed by 3 bases and J by 7 bases, leaving 6 bases between them. In DNA form, the CDR3 reads TGTGCCAGCAGCTTGCAGGGTGAAGCTTTCTTT. It specifies CASSLQGEAFF.

The chain combines TRBV28 with TRBJ1-1; D is unclear. Per the germline V gene, CDR1 is MDHEN and CDR2 is SYDVKM. The V gene lost 3 bases and the J gene lost 2 bases, with 10 bases spanning the gap. This CDR3 spans 14 amino acids. This CDR3 reads CASSLPSSNTEAFF. The CDR3 region has the DNA TGTGCCAGCAGTTTGCCGAGCTCCAACACTGAAGCTTTCTTT.

This clone appeared a few times. V is TRBV2 and J is TRBJ2-7; maybe TRBD1 (5 bases). The CDR3 loop spans 13 amino acids. The germline V gene encodes CDR1 SNHLY and CDR2 FYNNEI. Trimming removed 3 bases from V and 4 bases from J, with 10 bases in between. The CDR3 DNA reads as TGTGCCAGCAGTGACAGGGCCGCTTACGAGCAGTACTTC. This encodes CASSDRAAYEQYF.

The V call is TRBV7-2, the J call TRBJ1-5, with 9 nucleotides matching TRBD1. V shed 3 bases and J 6 bases; nucleotides not matched to a gene: 6. Per germline, CDR1 SGHTA and CDR2 FQGNSA. The CDR3 sequence is 15 residues long. In nucleotides, the CDR3 is TGTGCCAGCAGCTTCCGGGACAGGGTTGCTCAGCCCCAGCATTTT. Encoded protein: CASSFRDRVAQPQHF.

The chain has TRBV25-1 and TRBJ2-3, with TRBD2 matching over 7 bases. Germline values: CDR1 MGHDK, CDR2 SYGVNS. This CDR3 contains 16 residues. With 6 bases clipped from V and 0 bases from J, the junction kept 9 bases outside the gene matches. CDR3 loop: CASRGQAGSSTDTQYF. CDR3 DNA: TGTGCCAGCAGGGGTCAAGCGGGGTCTAGCACAGATACGCAGTATTTT.

This clone occurred a few times. The chain's CDR3 is CASRPRQHPGELFF. CDR3 DNA sequence: TGTGCCAGTAGGCCCAGACAGCACCCCGGGGAGCTGTTTTTT. The chain employs TRBV19 and TRBJ2-2; perhaps TRBD1 as D (5 bases). The CDR3 spans 14 residues. Per germline, CDR1 LNHDA and CDR2 SQIVND (reference sequence). Trimming shortened V by 6 bases and J by 6 bases, and 14 bases separated the two germline ends.

The table lists this clone with a few counts. This chain uses TRBV28 with TRBJ1-6; D ambiguous. Trimming left V 7 bases short and J 6 bases short, with 13 bases between. CDR1 and CDR2 from the germline V gene are MDHEN and SYDVKM. CDR3 length: 14 residues. The CDR3 protein is CASTPPGSNSPLHF. CDR3 nucleotide sequence: TGTGCCAGCACCCCGCCGGGGTCTAATTCACCCCTCCACTTT. The full variable domain, its missing parts supplied by reference TRBV28 and TRBJ1-6, is DVKVTQSSRYLVKRTGEKVFLECVQDMDHENMFWYRQDPGLGLRLIYFSYDVKMKEKGDIPEGYSVSREKKERFSLILESASTNQTSMYLCASTPPGSNSPLHFGNGTRLTVT.

The chain recombines TRBV30 with TRBJ1-2; 7 bases are shared with TRBD1. Germline V gene data show CDR1 as GTSNPN and CDR2 as SVGIG (reference sequence). Trimming removed 2 bases from V and 3 bases from J; junction bases left unmatched: 6. The CDR3 spans 14 residues. The CDR3, as DNA: TGTGCCTGGAGTCCCAACAGGGGTTACTATGGCTACACCTTC. The encoded protein is CAWSPNRGYYGYTF.

The chain is built from TRBV7-2 and TRBJ1-1; D is undetermined. Germline-derived CDR1 and CDR2 are SGHTA and FQGNSA. V lost 5 bases and J 2 bases, leaving 12 bases between the germline ends. CDR3 size: 14 residues. CDR3 bases: TGTGCCAGCAGCCTGTCCTACGTAAACACTGAAGCTTTCTTT. Translating it yields CASSLSYVNTEAFF.

For this clone: Sequence at one end of the junction differs from germline and may be a read error. This chain uses TRBV7-9 with TRBJ1-1; TRBD1 is a possible D gene (5 bases). The CDR3 consists of 13 residues. Germline loops: CDR1 SEHNR, CDR2 FQNEAQ (reference sequence). The CDR3 protein is CASSSQSGTGAFF. DNA of the CDR3: TGTGCCAGCAGCTCCCAATCCGGGACTGGAGCTTTCTTT.

The CDR3, as DNA: TGTGCCAGCAGCGTCCGCAGGGGGACAGATACGCAGTATTTT. Its protein is CASSVRRGTDTQYF. V is TRBV9 and J is TRBJ2-3; 7 bases map to TRBD1. Germline lookup yields CDR1 SGDLS and CDR2 YYNGEE. The junction had 3 bases not matched to a gene; V was cut back by 2 bases and J by 3 bases. This CDR3 contains 14 residues.

This clone has more than one count but fewer than ten. The sample has other DNA sequences that encode this CDR3 too. The rearrangement joins TRBV5-6 to TRBJ2-7; the match to TRBD2 covers 7 bases. Germline V CDR1 and CDR2: SGHDT, YYEEEE. With 4 bases clipped from V and 6 bases from J, the junction kept 1 base outside the gene matches. The CDR3 has 11 residues. The CDR3 coding sequence is TGTGCCAGCAGCCTAGCGGTCGAGCAGTACTTC. Translating gives CASSLAVEQYF.

V and J are TRBV7-2 and TRBJ1-1; D uncertain. Per germline, CDR1 SGHTA and CDR2 FQGNSA. The CDR3 covers 14 residues. V gave up 1 base and J gave up 5 bases, with 11 bases separating them. As DNA, the CDR3 is TGTGCCAGCAGCTTAGGACTGGGAATGACTGAAGCTTTCTTT. Protein: CASSLGLGMTEAFF.

The V call is TRBV6-6, the J call TRBJ2-7, with 9 bases matching TRBD2. With 4 bases clipped from V and 5 bases from J, the junction kept 9 bases outside the gene matches. The V gene's germline CDR1 is MNHNY and CDR2 SVGAGI (reference sequence). The CDR3 extends over 15 amino acids. The CDR3 region has the DNA TGTGCCAGCAGTTCCCTCCGGACTAGCGCCCACGAGCAGTACTTC. Its translation is CASSSLRTSAHEQYF.

This clone was counted a few times. V and J are TRBV11-1 and TRBJ1-2; a weak D match, TRBD1 (6 bases). The CDR3 extends over 13 amino acids. In germline, CDR1 is SGHAT, CDR2 FQDESV (reference sequence). The V end was cut by 2 bases, the J end by 6 bases, with 10 bases between. CDR3 loop: CASSLSPGDGYTF. CDR3 nucleotides: TGTGCCAGCAGCTTAAGCCCAGGGGATGGCTACACCTTC.

This clone showed up just a few times. The chain has TRBV7-6 and TRBJ1-2; D is perhaps TRBD1 (6 bases). The V gene's germline CDR1 is SGHVS and CDR2 FNYEAQ. V was clipped by 1 base and J by 8 bases, with 11 bases between them. This CDR3 is 13 amino acids long. CDR3 amino acids: CASSLGGPAGYTF. CDR3 DNA sequence: TGTGCCAGCAGCTTAGGGGGGCCGGCAGGCTACACCTTC.

V usage is TRBV6-6 and J usage is TRBJ2-5; D remains ambiguous. The V gene's germline CDR1 is MNHNY and CDR2 SVGAGI (reference sequence). The CDR3 length is 12 residues. Trimming removed 2 bases at V and 5 bases at J, with 6 bases between. For the CDR3, the DNA is TGTGCCAGCAGTTACGGTCTTGAGACCCAGTACTTC. Protein sequence: CASSYGLETQYF.